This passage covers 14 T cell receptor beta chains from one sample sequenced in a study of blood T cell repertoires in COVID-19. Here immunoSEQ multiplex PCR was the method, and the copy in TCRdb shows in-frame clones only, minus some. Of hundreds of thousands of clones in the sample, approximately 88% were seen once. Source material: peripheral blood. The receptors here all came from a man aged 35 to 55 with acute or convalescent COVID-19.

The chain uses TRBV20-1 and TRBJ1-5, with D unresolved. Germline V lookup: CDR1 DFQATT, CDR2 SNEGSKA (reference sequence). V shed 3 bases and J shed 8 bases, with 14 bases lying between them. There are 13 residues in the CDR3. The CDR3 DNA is TGCAGTGCTAGTCGACAAGGTAATGAGCCCCAGCATTTT. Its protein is CSASRQGNEPQHF.

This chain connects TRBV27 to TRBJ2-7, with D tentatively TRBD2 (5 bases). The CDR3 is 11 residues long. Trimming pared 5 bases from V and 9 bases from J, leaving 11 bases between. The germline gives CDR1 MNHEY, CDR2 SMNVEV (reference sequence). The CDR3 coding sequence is TGTGCCAGCAGTCTTGGGAGCCGGCAGTACTTC. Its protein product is CASSLGSRQYF.

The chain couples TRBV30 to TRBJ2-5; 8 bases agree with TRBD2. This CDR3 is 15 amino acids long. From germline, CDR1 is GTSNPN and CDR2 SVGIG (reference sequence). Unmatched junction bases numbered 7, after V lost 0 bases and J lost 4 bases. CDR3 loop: CAWSVLRRGAETQYF. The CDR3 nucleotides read TGTGCCTGGAGTGTACTACGGCGGGGGGCAGAGACCCAGTACTTC.

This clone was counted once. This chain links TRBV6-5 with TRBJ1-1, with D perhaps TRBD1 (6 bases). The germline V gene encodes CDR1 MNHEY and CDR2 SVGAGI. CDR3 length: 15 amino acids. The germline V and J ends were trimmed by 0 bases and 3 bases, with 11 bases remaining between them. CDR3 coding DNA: TGTGCCAGCAGTTACTCCGTGGGGGCGGACACTGAAGCTTTCTTT. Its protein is CASSYSVGADTEAFF.

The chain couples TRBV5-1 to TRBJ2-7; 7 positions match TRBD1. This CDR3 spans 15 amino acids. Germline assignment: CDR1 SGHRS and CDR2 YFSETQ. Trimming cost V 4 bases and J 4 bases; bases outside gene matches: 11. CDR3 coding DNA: TGCGCCAGCAGCCTGACAGGGACCCAGGGGTACGAGCAGTACTTC. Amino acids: CASSLTGTQGYEQYF.

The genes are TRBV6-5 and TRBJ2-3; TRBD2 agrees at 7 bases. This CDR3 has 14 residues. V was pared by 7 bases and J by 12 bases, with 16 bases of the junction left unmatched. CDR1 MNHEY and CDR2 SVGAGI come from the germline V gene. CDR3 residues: CASTPPGGRLNQYF. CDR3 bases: TGTGCCAGCACCCCGCCCGGCGGGAGATTGAATCAGTATTTT.

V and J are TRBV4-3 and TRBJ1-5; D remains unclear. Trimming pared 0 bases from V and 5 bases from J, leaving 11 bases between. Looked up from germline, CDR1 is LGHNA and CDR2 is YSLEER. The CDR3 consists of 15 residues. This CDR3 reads CASSQEVLGDQPQHF. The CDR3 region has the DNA TGCGCCAGCAGCCAAGAGGTGCTCGGGGATCAGCCCCAGCATTTT.

Here the CDR3 DNA reads TGTGCCAGCAGCGCCGCCCTTGGACAGGAAGCTAACTATGGCTACACCTTC. Its translation is CASSAALGQEANYGYTF. The V gene is TRBV7-9, the J gene TRBJ1-2, with TRBD1 identical over 7 bases. The length of the CDR3 is 17 residues. Germline lookup yields CDR1 SEHNR and CDR2 FQNEAQ (reference sequence). J was trimmed by 0 bases and V by 5 bases; bases with no gene match: 12.

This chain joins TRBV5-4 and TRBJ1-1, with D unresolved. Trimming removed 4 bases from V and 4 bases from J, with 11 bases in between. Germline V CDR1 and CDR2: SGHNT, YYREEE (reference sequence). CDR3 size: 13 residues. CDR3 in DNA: TGTGCCAGCAGCCGATTGGACTTCACTGAAGCTTTCTTT. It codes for CASSRLDFTEAFF.

The CDR3 reads CASSYDPAGSQETQYF. CDR3 nucleotides: TGTGCCAGCAGTTACGATCCGGCCGGGTCCCAAGAGACCCAGTACTTC. This sequence joins TRBV6-5 and TRBJ2-5, with D uncertain. V was shortened by 2 bases and J by 1 base, with 14 bases between the two germline ends. This CDR3 has 16 amino acids. Germline loops: CDR1 MNHEY, CDR2 SVGAGI.

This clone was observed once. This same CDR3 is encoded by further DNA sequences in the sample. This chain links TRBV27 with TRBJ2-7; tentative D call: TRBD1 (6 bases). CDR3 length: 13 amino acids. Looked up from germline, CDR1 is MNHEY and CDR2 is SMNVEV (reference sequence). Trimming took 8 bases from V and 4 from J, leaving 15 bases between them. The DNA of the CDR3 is TGTGCCAGCTCGTGGGGCAGGGGATACGAGCAGTACTTC. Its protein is CASSWGRGYEQYF.

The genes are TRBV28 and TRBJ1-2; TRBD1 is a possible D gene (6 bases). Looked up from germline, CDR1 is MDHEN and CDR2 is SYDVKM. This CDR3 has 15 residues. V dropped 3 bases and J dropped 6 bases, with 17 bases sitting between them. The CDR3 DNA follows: TGTGCCAGCAGTTTTATCCCGGTTGGGGGCGATGGCTACACCTTC. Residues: CASSFIPVGGDGYTF.

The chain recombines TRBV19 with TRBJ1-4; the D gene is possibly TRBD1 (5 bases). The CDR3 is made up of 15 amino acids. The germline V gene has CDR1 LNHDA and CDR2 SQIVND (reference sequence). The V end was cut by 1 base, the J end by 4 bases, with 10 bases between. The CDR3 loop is CASSIGAGNNEKLFF. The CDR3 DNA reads TGTGCCAGTAGTATAGGGGCAGGGAATAATGAAAAACTGTTTTTT.

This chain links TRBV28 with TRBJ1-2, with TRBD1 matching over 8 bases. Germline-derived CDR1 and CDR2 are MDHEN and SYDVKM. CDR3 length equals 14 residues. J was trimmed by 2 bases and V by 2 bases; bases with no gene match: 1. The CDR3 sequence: CASSLRTGNYGYTF. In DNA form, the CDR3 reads TGTGCCAGCAGTTTACGGACAGGGAACTATGGCTACACCTTC.